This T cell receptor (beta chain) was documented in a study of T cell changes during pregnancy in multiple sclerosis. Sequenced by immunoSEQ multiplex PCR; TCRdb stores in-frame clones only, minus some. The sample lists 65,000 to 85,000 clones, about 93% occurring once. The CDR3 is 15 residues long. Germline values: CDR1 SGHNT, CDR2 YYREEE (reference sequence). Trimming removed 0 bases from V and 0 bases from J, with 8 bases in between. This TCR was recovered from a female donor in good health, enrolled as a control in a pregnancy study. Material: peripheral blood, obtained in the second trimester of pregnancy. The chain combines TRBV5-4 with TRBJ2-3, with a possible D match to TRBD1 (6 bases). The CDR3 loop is CASSLDRVSTDTQYF. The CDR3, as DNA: TGTGCCAGCAGCTTGGACAGGGTCAGCACAGATACGCAGTATTTT.